A single sample gave rise to the 9 T cell receptor beta chains below, sequenced in a study of beta chain features in type 1 diabetes. Notes on the study in general: A moderate, significant TCRB CDR3 shortening appeared in type 1 diabetes across four CD4+ subsets.

Their cognate antigens are unknown. Since all of the isolated RNA was reverse transcribed, expressed TCRB transcripts were what got sequenced. Generated by immunoSEQ multiplex PCR, the TCRdb table keeps only in-frame clones and is missing some. Of about 700,000 clones in the sample, roughly an eighth are singletons; the top ten hold 0.022%. The sequenced material came from naive CD4+ T cells from blood. These receptors came from a man aged 18 to 30 with type 1 diabetes.

In this sample, this clone turned up a few times. The chain employs TRBV30 and TRBJ1-1; no reliable D call. Trimming left V 0 bases short and J 6 bases short, with 5 bases between. The CDR3 contains 11 residues. Per germline, CDR1 GTSNPN and CDR2 SVGIG (reference sequence). This chain's CDR3 is CAWSVPAEAFF. CDR3 sequence (DNA): TGTGCCTGGAGTGTCCCAGCTGAAGCTTTCTTT.

The chain employs TRBV6-1 and TRBJ2-1; 8 bases match TRBD2. This CDR3 region has 13 residues. V was clipped by 11 bases and J by 7 bases; unmatched bases: 10. CDR1 and CDR2 from the germline V gene are MNHNS and SASEGT. The CDR3 loop reads CAGRAAGGNEQFF. In nucleotides, the CDR3 is TGTGCCGGCCGAGCGGCGGGGGGTAATGAGCAGTTCTTC.

This clone was seen only a few times. J is TRBJ2-7 and V is TRBV6-5; 9 positions match TRBD2. Germline CDR1 and CDR2: MNHEY and SVGAGI. V shed 6 bases and J 2 bases; nucleotides not matched to a gene: 5. The CDR3 contains 14 residues. The CDR3 spells CASRGTSFTYEQYF. The CDR3 DNA reads as TGTGCCAGCAGAGGGACTAGCTTTACCTACGAGCAGTACTTC.

The chain is built from TRBV6-1 and TRBJ2-2; D remains ambiguous. The V gene lost 2 bases and the J gene lost 4 bases, with 11 bases spanning the gap. The CDR3 length is 15 residues. In germline, CDR1 is MNHNS, CDR2 SASEGT. The CDR3 DNA follows: TGTGCCAGCAGTGAATCCGGCGGCGGCACCGGGGAGCTGTTTTTT. As protein: CASSESGGGTGELFF.

CDR3 nucleotides: TGTGCCAGCAGCCCGGTGGGGAGGCGTGGGGATACGCAGTATTTT. This sequence encodes CASSPVGRRGDTQYF. This chain joins TRBV6-5 and TRBJ2-3; a possible D gene is TRBD2 (6 bases). This CDR3 has 15 residues. V lost 6 bases and J lost 6, with 19 bases in between. The germline gives CDR1 MNHEY, CDR2 SVGAGI.

The chain couples TRBV25-1 to TRBJ2-1, with 8 bases identical to TRBD2. Germline V lookup: CDR1 MGHDK, CDR2 SYGVNS. With V trimmed by 1 base and J by 4 bases, 6 bases remained unmatched. CDR3 length equals 16 residues. The CDR3 nucleotides are TGTGCCAGCAGTGAATTAGGCGGGGGGACATACAATGAGCAGTTCTTC. The encoded protein is CASSELGGGTYNEQFF.

There are a few counts of this clone. V gene TRBV12-5 combines with J gene TRBJ2-3, with unresolved D. V lost 1 base, J lost 2 bases, and 7 bases lay in between. Germline CDR1 reads LGHNT; CDR2 reads FRNRAP. The CDR3 is made up of 14 amino acids. CDR3 protein: CASGLGTNTDTQYF. The CDR3, as DNA: TGTGCTAGTGGTTTGGGGACCAACACAGATACGCAGTATTTT.

A note on this clone: Within the sample, other DNA sequences also encode this same CDR3. This sequence joins TRBV7-6 and TRBJ1-1; D is undetermined. The CDR3 runs 13 residues. CDR1 is SGHVS, CDR2 FNYEAQ, per germline. V dropped 5 bases and J dropped 3 bases, with 10 bases sitting between them. CDR3 sequence (DNA): TGTGCCAGCAGCCTCCAAGGAGACACTGAAGCTTTCTTT. This gives the protein CASSLQGDTEAFF.

This clone has a handful of counts. This chain connects TRBV19 to TRBJ1-5; D ambiguous. V was shortened by 0 bases and J by 1 base, with 7 bases between the two germline ends. The CDR3 extends over 15 amino acids. Germline CDR1 and CDR2: LNHDA and SQIVND (reference sequence). The CDR3 DNA sequence: TGTGCCAGTAGTATAGATCGGCAGAGCAATCAGCCCCAGCATTTT. Its protein product is CASSIDRQSNQPQHF.